The sequence of this TCR beta chain was determined in a study of vaccination effects on CD4 cells after COVID-19 (dated by TCRdb to the early 2020s). Background on the whole study: Post-vaccine samples across the study were collected a median of 72 days after the second dose, with a range of 14 to 241. Altogether, around 9 COVID-19 convalescent patients and a few SARS-CoV-2-naive healthy vaccine recipients made up the full study. SARS-CoV-2 spike-specific CD4+ TCR repertoires from before and after mRNA vaccination were compared in COVID-19 convalescent patients and in infection-naive vaccine recipients. In the study, cultures from other donors were sequenced using the Oncomine TCR Beta short-read assay on an Illumina iSeq 100.

Points on this clone: Its antigen remains undetermined. Base-call qualities are not available, and no considerably larger clone is one nucleotide away.

Between the V and J ends, shortened by 4 bases and 0 bases respectively, the junction contains 16 bases. In the germline V gene, CDR1 corresponds to MNHNS and CDR2 to SASEGT. Taken from cysteine to phenylalanine, the CDR3 has 17 residues. The only DNA kept is the CDR3, 51 bases in frame from the first base. The ViraFEST assay stimulated PBMC with viral peptide pools and then used TCR sequencing to identify antigen-specific CD4+ T cell clonotypes by expansion. After around 10 days of culture, CD4+ T cells were isolated with the EasySep CD4+ T cell isolation kit. Participants received two doses of either the BNT162b2 or the mRNA-1273 mRNA SARS-CoV-2 vaccine. Negative nucleocapsid antibody results before and after vaccination confirmed that the healthy vaccine recipients had no prior SARS-CoV-2 infection. Some 1.9 million PBMC per well were cultured with 9 to 10 ug/ml peptides in IMDM containing around 5.3% human AB serum, 10 IU/ml IL-2 and gentamicin. On days 3 and 7, half of the culture medium was replaced with fresh IL-2-containing medium. Unless noted otherwise, every peptide stimulation condition was cultured in triplicate wells. Using Ficoll-Paque Plus gradient centrifugation, PBMC were separated from whole blood and then either used fresh or cryopreserved at -140C. The overlapping peptide pools covered the spike proteins of SARS-CoV-2 as well as those of the common cold coronaviruses HCoV-NL63, HCoV-OC43 and HCoV-229E. The QIAamp micro DNA kit was used to extract genomic DNA from the cultured CD4+ T cells.

Receptors were amplified or captured by the immunoSEQ multiplex PCR assay. DNA from the cultured, isolated CD4+ T cells was subjected to TCR beta CDR3 sequencing. The authors' pipeline ran thus. Non-productive TCR sequences were removed, reads were trimmed to the CDR3 region, and CDR3s of at least 7 amino acids were retained. The MANAFEST web app was used to identify antigen-specific clonotypes by comparing expansion in peptide wells with expansion in reference cultures. To count as positive, a clone had to show expansion at FDR<0.05 compared with the reference and with all other wells, an odds ratio above 5, and a frequency above 0.1% in two replicate wells. Clonotypes significantly expanded in SARS-CoV-2 spike wells and in at least one common cold coronavirus spike condition were defined as cross-reactive. Using the stringdist R package, CDR3 similarity was measured by Levenshtein distance, and unrooted trees were constructed with ape in R 3.6.1. Sourced from immuneACCESS, this table was stored by TCRdb with only in-frame sequences that have V and J called. A share of the clones is absent; for the studies checked, an unresolved V gene accounts for under half, and the remainder has no known explanation. V and J calls and clone size are as listed in that table; D and trimming were resolved from the DNA. Within this sample are 20,000 to 25,000 clones, with 75% to 85% of them counted one time only. Together, the top ten hold roughly 5.7% of the sample.

Summary of the overall study and its limitations: The study was limited by a small number of convalescent patients, and early post-infection timepoints were lacking. Marked clonal contraction was observed in both infection-induced and vaccine-induced clones at late post-vaccination timepoints, consistent with waning T cell responses. Among healthy vaccine recipients, nearly all vaccine-induced clones were SARS-CoV-2 mono-reactive, and just 1 of 255 was cross-reactive with common cold coronaviruses.

Sequences were derived from CD4+ T cells from PBMCs cultured with SARS-CoV-2 spike peptides, sampled after COVID-19 vaccination. The cell subset or site label, read with the paper, signifies: SARS-CoV-2 spike overlapping peptide pool stimulation. The chain is made from TRBV6-1 and TRBJ1-3; no D segment can be confidently identified. The TCR was taken from a human donor who received a COVID-19 vaccine. Some clones in this sample may be carry-over from other donors' samples. The DNA sequence is as follows: TGTGCCAGCAGTGTAGCATCTTTGTGGGGCTCTGGAAACACCATATATTTT. Translated, it gives CASSVASLWGSGNTIYF.